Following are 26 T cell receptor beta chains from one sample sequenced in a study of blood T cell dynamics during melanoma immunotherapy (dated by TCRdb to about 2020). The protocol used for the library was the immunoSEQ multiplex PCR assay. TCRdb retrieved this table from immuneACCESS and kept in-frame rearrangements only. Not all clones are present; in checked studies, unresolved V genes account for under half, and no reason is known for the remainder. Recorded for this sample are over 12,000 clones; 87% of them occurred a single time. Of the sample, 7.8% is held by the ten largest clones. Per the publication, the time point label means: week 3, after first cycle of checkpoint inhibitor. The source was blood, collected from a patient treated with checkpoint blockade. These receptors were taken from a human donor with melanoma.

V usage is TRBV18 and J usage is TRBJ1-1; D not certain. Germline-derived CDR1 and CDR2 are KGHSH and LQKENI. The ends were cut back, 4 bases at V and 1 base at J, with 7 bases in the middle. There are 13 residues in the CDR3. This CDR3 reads CASSQTENTEAFF. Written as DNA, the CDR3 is TGTGCCAGCTCACAAACAGAGAACACTGAAGCTTTCTTT.

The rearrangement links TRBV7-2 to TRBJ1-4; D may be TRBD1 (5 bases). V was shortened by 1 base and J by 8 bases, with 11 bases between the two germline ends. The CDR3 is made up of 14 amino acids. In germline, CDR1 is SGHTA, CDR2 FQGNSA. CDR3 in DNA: TGTGCCAGCAGCTTAGAGGCAGGGCGCGAAAAACTGTTTTTT. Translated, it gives CASSLEAGREKLFF.

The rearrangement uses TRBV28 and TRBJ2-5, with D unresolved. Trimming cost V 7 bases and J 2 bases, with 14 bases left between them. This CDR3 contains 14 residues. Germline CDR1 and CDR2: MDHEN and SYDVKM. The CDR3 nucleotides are TGTGCCAGCACCCCGGGCGACGGGCAAGAGACCCAGTACTTC. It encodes CASTPGDGQETQYF.

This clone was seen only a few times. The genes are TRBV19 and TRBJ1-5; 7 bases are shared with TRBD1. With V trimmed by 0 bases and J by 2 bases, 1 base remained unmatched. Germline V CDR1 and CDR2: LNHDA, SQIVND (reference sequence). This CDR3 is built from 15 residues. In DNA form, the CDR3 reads TGTGCCAGTAGTATAGACCAGGGGGGCAATCAGCCCCAGCATTTT. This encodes CASSIDQGGNQPQHF.

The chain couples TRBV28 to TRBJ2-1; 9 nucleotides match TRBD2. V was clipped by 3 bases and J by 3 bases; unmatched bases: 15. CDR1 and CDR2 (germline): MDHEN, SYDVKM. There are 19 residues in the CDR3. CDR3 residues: CASSFGPSGRPELYNEQFF. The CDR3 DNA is TGTGCCAGCAGTTTCGGGCCCAGCGGGAGGCCTGAACTCTACAATGAGCAGTTCTTC.

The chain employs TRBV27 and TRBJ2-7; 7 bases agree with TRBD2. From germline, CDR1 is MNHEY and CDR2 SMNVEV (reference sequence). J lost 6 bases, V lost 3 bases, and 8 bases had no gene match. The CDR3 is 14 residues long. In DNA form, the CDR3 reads TGTGCCAGCAGTTTCCGGGAGGCGCAGGGCGAGCAGTACTTC. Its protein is CASSFREAQGEQYF.

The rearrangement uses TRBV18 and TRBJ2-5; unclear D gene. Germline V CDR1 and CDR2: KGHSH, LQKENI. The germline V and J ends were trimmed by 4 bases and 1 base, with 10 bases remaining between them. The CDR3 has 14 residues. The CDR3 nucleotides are TGTGCCAGCTCACTAAGGACGGTCCAAGAGACCCAGTACTTC. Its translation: CASSLRTVQETQYF. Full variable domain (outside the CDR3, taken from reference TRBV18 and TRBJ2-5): NAGVMQNPRHLVRRRGQEARLRCSPMKGHSHVYWYRQLPEEGLKFMVYLQKENIIDESGMPKERFSAEFPKEGPSILRIQQVVRGDSAAYFCASSLRTVQETQYFGPGTRLLVL.

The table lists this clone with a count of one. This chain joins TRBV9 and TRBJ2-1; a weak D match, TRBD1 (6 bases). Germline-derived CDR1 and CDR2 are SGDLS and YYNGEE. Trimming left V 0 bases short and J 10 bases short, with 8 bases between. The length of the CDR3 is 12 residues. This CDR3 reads CASSVDRDEQFF. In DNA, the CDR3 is TGTGCCAGCAGCGTAGACAGGGACGAGCAGTTCTTC.

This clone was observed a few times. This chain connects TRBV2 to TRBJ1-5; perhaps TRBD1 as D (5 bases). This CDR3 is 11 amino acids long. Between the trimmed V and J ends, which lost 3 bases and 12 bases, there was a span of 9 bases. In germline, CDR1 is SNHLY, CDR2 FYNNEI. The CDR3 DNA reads TGTGCCAGCAGTGACGGGCAGGGCCAGCATTTT. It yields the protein CASSDGQGQHF. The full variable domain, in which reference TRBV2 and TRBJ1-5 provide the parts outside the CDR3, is EPEVTQTPSHQVTQMGQEVILRCVPISNHLYFYWYRQILGQKVEFLVSFYNNEISEKSEIFDDQFSVERPDGSNFTLKIRSTKLEDSAMYFCASSDGQGQHFGDGTRLSIL.

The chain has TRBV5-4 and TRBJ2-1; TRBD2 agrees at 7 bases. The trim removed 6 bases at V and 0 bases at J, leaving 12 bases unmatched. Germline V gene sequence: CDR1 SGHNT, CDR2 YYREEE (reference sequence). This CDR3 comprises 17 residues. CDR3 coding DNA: TGTGCCAGCACCCCAAGTAGCGGGCCGAGCTCCTACAATGAGCAGTTCTTC. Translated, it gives CASTPSSGPSSYNEQFF.

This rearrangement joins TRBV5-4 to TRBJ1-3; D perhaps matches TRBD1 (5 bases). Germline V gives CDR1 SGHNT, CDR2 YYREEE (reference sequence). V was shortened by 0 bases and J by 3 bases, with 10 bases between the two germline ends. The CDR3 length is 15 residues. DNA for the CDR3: TGTGCCAGCAGCTTGGACATGACAGTTGGAAACACCATATATTTT. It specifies CASSLDMTVGNTIYF.

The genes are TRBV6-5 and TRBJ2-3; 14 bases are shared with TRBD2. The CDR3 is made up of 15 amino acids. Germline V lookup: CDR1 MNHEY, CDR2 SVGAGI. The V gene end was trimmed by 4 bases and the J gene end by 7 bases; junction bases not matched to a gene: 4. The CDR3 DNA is TGTGCCAGCAGTTGGGGGACTAGCGGGAGAAATACGCAGTATTTT. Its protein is CASSWGTSGRNTQYF.

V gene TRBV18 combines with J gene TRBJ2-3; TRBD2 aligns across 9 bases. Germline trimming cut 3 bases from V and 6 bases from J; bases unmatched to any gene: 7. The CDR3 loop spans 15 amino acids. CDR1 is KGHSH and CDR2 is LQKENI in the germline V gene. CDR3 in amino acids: CASSPMASGTDTQYF. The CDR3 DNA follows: TGTGCCAGCTCACCTATGGCTAGCGGGACTGATACGCAGTATTTT.

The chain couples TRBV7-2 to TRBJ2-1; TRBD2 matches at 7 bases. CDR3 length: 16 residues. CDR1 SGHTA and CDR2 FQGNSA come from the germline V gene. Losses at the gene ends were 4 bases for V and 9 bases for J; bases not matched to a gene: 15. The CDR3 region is CASSSHGSGKWGEQFF. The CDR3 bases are TGTGCCAGCAGCTCTCACGGGAGCGGGAAGTGGGGTGAGCAGTTCTTC.

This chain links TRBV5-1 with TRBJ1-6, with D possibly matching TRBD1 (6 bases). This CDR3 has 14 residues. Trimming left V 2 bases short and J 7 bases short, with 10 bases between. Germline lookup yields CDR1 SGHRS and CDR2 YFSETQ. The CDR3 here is CASSLNTGNSPLHF. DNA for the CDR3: TGCGCCAGCAGCTTAAATACAGGGAATTCACCCCTCCACTTT.

The CDR3 DNA is TGTGCAAGTCGCTTGAATCGAACGGTAGGGGGAGCGAATCAGCCCCAGCATTTT. It codes for CASRLNRTVGGANQPQHF. V gene TRBV12-2 combines with J gene TRBJ1-5; the table's D call, TRBD1, has no DNA check behind it. TRBV12-2 is a documented pseudogene. There are 18 residues in the CDR3.

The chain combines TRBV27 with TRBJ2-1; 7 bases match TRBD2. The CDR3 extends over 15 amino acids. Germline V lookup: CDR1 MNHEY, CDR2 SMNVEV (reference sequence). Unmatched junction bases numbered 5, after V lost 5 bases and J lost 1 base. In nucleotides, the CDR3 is TGTGCCAGCAGTAAGGGACTACAATCCTACAATGAGCAGTTCTTC. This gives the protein CASSKGLQSYNEQFF.

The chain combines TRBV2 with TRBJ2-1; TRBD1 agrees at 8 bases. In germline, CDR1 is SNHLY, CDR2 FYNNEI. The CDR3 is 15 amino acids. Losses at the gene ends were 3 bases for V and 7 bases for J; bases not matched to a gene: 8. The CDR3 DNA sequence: TGTGCCAGCAGTGAGCAGGGACAGGCAGCAAATGAGCAGTTCTTC. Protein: CASSEQGQAANEQFF.

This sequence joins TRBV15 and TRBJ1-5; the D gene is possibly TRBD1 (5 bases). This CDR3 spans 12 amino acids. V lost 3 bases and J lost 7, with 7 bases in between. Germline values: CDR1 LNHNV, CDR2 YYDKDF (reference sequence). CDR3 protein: CATSSRDQPQHF. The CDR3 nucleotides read TGTGCCACCAGCAGCAGGGACCAGCCCCAGCATTTT.

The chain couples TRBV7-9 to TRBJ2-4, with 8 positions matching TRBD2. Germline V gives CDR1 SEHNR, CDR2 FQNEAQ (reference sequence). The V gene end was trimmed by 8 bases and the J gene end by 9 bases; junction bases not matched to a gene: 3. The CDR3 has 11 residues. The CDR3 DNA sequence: TGTGCCAGCGAGCGGGAGAGCATTCAGTACTTC. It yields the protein CASERESIQYF.

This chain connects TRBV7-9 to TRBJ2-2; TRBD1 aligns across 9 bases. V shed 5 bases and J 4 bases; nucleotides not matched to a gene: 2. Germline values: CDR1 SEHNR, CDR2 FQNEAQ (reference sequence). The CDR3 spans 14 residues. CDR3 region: CASSGTGFTGELFF. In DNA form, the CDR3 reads TGTGCCAGCAGCGGGACAGGGTTCACCGGGGAGCTGTTTTTT. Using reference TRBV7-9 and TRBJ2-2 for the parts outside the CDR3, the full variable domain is DTGVSQNPRHKITKRGQNVTFRCDPISEHNRLYWYRQTLGQGPEFLTYFQNEAQLEKSRLLSDRFSAERPKGSFSTLEIQRTEQGDSAMYLCASSGTGFTGELFFGEGSRLTVL.

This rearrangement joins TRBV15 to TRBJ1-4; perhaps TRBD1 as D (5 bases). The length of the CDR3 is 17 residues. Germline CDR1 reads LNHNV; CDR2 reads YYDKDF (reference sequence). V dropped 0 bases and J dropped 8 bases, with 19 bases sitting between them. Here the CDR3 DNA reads TGTGCCACCAGCAGAGATCAGGGAGGCTATGTAGGCGAAAAACTGTTTTTT. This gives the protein CATSRDQGGYVGEKLFF.

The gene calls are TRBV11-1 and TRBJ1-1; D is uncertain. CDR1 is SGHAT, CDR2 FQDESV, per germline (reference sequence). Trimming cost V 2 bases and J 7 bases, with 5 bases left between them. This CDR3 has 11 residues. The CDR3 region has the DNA TGTGCCAGCAGCTTACAGAGTGAAGCTTTCTTT. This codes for CASSLQSEAFF.

The CDR3 DNA reads TGTGCCAGCAGCAGGAGTGGGGGCGCCTCTGGAAACACCATATATTTT. It codes for CASSRSGGASGNTIYF. The V call is TRBV7-2, the J call TRBJ1-3, with a weak D call TRBD1 (6 bases). The CDR3 covers 16 residues. Per germline, CDR1 SGHTA and CDR2 FQGNSA. Trimming took off 5 bases at V and 0 bases at J, with 14 bases between the two ends. The full variable domain, in which reference TRBV7-2 and TRBJ1-3 provide the parts outside the CDR3, is GAGVSQSPSNKVTEKGKDVELRCDPISGHTALYWYRQSLGQGLEFLIYFQGNSAPDKSGLPSDRFSAERTGGSVSTLTIQRTQQEDSAVYLCASSRSGGASGNTIYFGEGSWLTVV.

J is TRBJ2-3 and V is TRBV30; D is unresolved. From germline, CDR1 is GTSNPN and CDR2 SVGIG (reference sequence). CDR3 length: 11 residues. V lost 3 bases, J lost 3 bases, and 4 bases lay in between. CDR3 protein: CAWRYTDTQYF. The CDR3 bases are TGTGCCTGGAGGTATACAGATACGCAGTATTTT.

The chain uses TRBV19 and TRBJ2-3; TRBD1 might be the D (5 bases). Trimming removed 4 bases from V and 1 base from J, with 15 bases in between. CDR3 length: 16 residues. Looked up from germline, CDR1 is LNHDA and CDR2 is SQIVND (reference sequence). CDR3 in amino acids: CASSRFSGAGTDTQYF. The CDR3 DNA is TGTGCCAGTAGTAGGTTCTCTGGGGCGGGCACAGATACGCAGTATTTT.